One T cell receptor beta chain is described in this entry. As yet, its antigen is unknown. The CDR3 runs 12 residues. CDR1 is MGHDK and CDR2 is SYGVNS in the germline V gene. Deletions cut 3 bases from V and 3 bases from J, with 6 bases between. The record originates from a study of PD-1 blockade in classical Hodgkin lymphoma. Study-level points and caveats: The causes of the repertoire differences, possibly disease activity or prior therapy, remain undefined. Complete responders possessed baseline diversity comparable to newly diagnosed patients. By C4D1, CD4+ diversity increased significantly, especially in complete responders.

The data were produced by immunoSEQ multiplex PCR, yet TCRdb's version contains in-frame clones alone and is incomplete. The sample shows tens of thousands of clones, roughly 82% of them seen only once. All the patients suffered relapse after autologous stem cell transplantation, and brentuximab vedotin exposure differed. The source material was peripheral blood mononuclear cells (PBMCs), sampled at baseline. The rearrangement links TRBV25-1 to TRBJ2-7; D is unresolved. The sequence was collected from a human donor with classical Hodgkin lymphoma. Written as DNA, the CDR3 is TGTGCCAGCAGTGACCTACGCTACGAGCAGTACTTC. Its protein is CASSDLRYEQYF.